This T cell receptor (beta chain) originates from a study of blood T cell repertoires in COVID-19. Study as a whole: Donors in the United States, Italy and Spain gave samples during acute or convalescent COVID-19.

This clone has a single count. The germline gives CDR1 MNHEY, CDR2 SVGAGI. The CDR3 extends over 14 amino acids. V lost 6 bases to trimming and J lost 7 bases, with 15 bases between them. Here immunoSEQ multiplex PCR was the method, and the copy in TCRdb shows in-frame clones only, minus some. The table has more than 60,000 clones, 88% seen once; the top ten hold roughly a tenth. Enrolled through a virtual design, the participants were between roughly 18 and 90 years of age and came from about two dozen US areas. Self-reported history from a screening survey and questionnaire set each donor's cohort. This TCR was recovered from a woman in her 40s who had recovered from COVID-19. The chain joins TRBV6-5 to TRBJ1-4, with a tentative D call TRBD1 (6 bases). Sequenced input: PBMCs or T cells enriched from blood (not recorded which). This chain's CDR3 is CASRSQGRTEKLFF. In DNA form, the CDR3 reads TGTGCCAGCAGATCACAGGGAAGAACTGAAAAACTGTTTTTT.